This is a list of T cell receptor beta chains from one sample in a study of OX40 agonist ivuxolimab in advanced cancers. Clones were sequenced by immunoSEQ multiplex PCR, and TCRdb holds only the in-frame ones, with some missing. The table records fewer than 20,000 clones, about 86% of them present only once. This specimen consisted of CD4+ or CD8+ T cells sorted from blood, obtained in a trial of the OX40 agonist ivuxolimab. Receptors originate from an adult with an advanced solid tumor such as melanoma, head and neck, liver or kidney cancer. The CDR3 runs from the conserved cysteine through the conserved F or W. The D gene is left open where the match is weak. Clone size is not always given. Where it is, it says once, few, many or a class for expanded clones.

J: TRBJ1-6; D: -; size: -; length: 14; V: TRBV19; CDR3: CASSIFGVNSPLHF; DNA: TGTGCCAGTAGTATTTTCGGTGTGAATTCACCCCTCCACTTT
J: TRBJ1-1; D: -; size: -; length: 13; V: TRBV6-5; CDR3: CASSKLMNTEAFF; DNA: TGTGCCAGCAGTAAGCTGATGAACACTGAAGCTTTCTTT
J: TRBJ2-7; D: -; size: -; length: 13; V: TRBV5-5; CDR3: CASSPDTSWVQYF; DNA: TGTGCCAGCAGTCCGGACACCTCCTGGGTGCAGTACTTC
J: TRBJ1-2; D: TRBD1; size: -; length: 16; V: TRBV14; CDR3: CASSGGQGTADYGYTF; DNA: TGTGCCAGCAGCGGAGGACAGGGGACCGCGGACTATGGCTACACCTTC
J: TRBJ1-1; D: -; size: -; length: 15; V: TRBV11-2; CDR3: CASRVRQQTGTEAFF; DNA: TGTGCCAGCAGGGTCCGCCAACAAACGGGGACTGAAGCTTTCTTT
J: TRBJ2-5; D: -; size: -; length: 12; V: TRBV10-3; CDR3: CAISNNQETQYF; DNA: TGTGCCATCAGCAACAATCAAGAGACCCAGTACTTC
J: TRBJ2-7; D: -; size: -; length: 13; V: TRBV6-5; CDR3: CASREGVRYEQYF; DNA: TGTGCCAGCAGGGAGGGAGTAAGGTACGAGCAGTACTTC
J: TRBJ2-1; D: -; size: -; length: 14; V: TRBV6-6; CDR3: CASTQGSSYNEQFF; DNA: TGTGCCAGCACCCAAGGGAGCTCCTACAATGAGCAGTTCTTC
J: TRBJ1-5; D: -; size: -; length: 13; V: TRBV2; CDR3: CASSAGSEQPQHF; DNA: TGTGCCAGCAGTGCGGGGAGCGAACAGCCCCAGCATTTT
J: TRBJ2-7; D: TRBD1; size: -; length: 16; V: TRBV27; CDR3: CASRTLAGQGVYEQYF; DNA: TGTGCCAGCAGAACCCTTGCGGGACAGGGGGTTTATGAGCAGTACTTC
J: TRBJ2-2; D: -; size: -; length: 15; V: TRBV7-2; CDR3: CASSSRGQNTGELFF; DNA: TGTGCCAGCAGCTCAAGAGGCCAGAACACCGGGGAGCTGTTTTTT
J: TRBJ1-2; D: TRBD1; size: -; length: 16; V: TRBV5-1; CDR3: CASSLAPGQGRYGYTF; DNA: TGCGCCAGCAGCTTGGCTCCGGGACAGGGGCGGTATGGCTACACCTTC
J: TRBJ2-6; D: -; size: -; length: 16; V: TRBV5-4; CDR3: CASSLSEGAGANVLTF; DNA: TGTGCCAGCAGCTTGTCTGAGGGGGCTGGGGCCAACGTCCTGACTTTC
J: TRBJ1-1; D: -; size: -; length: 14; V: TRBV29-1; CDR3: CSVSRTTGYTEAFF; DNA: TGCAGCGTTAGTCGCACAACAGGTTACACTGAAGCTTTCTTT
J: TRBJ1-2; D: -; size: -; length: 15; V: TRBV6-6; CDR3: CASSLQGGGWYGYTF; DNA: TGTGCCAGCAGTTTACAGGGAGGTGGGTGGTATGGCTACACCTTC
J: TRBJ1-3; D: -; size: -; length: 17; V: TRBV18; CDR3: CASSPWQPAGSETAIYF; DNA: TGTGCCAGCTCACCATGGCAGCCCGCAGGTTCGGAAACCGCCATATATTTT
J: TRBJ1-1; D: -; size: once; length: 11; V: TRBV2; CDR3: CASSGDGEAFF; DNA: TGTGCCAGCAGTGGGGACGGAGAAGCTTTCTTT
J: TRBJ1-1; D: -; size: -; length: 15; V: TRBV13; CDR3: CASSLSRFMNTEAFF; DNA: TGTGCCAGCAGCTTGAGTAGGTTCATGAACACTGAAGCTTTCTTT
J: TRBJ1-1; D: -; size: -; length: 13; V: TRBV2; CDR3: CASSLQGDTEAFF; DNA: TGTGCCAGCAGCCTTCAGGGAGACACTGAAGCTTTCTTT
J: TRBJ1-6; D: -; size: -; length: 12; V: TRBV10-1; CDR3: CASSKDNSPLHF; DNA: TGCGCCAGCAGCAAGGATAATTCACCCCTCCACTTT
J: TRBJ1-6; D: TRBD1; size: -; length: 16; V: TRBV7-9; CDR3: CASSFGHTGGGSPLHF; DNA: TGTGCCAGCAGCTTCGGACATACAGGGGGTGGTTCACCCCTCCACTTT
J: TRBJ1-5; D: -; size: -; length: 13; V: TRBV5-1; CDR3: CASSLAGDQPQHF; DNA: TGCGCCAGCAGCTTGGCAGGGGACCAGCCCCAGCATTTT
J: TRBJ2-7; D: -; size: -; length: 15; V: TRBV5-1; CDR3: CASSLAPGMTYEQYF; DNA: TGCGCCAGCAGCTTGGCCCCAGGGATGACCTACGAGCAGTACTTC
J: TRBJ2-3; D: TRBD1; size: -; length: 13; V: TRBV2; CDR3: CASRPERQGLQYF; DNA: TGTGCCAGCAGACCCGAACGACAGGGTCTGCAGTATTTT
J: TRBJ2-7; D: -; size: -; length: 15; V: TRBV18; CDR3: CASSPIHAVRNEQYF; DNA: TGTGCCAGCTCACCAATCCACGCGGTGAGAAACGAGCAGTACTTC
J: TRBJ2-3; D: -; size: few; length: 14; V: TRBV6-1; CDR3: CASRRQGNTDTQYF; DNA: TGTGCCAGCAGGCGGCAGGGCAACACAGATACGCAGTATTTT
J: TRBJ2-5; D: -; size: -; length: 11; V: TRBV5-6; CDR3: CASSVRETQYF; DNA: TGTGCCAGCAGCGTTCGAGAGACCCAGTACTTC
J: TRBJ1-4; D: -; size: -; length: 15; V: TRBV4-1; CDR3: CASSPRTAKNEKLFF; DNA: TGCGCCAGCAGCCCTCGGACAGCTAAGAATGAAAAACTGTTTTTT
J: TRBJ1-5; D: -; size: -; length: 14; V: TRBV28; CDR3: CASRRLRGNQPQHF; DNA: TGTGCCAGCAGGCGTCTTAGGGGGAATCAGCCCCAGCATTTT
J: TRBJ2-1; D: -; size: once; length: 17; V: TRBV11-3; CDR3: CASSLGARENPSHEQFF; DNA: TGTGCCAGCAGCTTAGGGGCAAGAGAAAACCCATCCCATGAGCAGTTCTTC
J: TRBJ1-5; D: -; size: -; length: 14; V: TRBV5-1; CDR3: CASSLQGQGQPQHF; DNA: TGCGCCAGCAGCCTTCAGGGGCAGGGGCAGCCCCAGCATTTT
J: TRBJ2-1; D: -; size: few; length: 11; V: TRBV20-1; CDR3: CSSRGNGEQFF; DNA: TGCAGTTCCCGGGGGAACGGTGAGCAGTTCTTC
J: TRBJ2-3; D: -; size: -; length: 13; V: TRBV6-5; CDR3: CASTSFSTDTQYF; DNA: TGTGCCAGCACCTCGTTCTCCACAGATACGCAGTATTTT
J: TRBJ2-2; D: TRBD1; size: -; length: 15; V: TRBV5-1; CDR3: CASSKRTGETGELFF; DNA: TGCGCCAGCAGCAAACGGACAGGGGAGACCGGGGAGCTGTTTTTT
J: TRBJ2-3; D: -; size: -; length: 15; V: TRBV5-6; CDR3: CASGRGTILTDTQYF; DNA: TGTGCCAGCGGCCGGGGAACTATTCTCACAGATACGCAGTATTTT
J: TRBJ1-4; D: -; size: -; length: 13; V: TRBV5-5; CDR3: CASSLGVTEKLFF; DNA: TGTGCCAGCAGCTTGGGGGTAACGGAAAAACTGTTTTTT
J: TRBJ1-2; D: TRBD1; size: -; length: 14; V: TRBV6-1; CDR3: CATQGQRANYGYTF; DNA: TGTGCCACACAGGGGCAGCGGGCCAACTATGGCTACACCTTC
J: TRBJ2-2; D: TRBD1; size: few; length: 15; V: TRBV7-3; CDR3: CASSLGDRNTGELFF; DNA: TGTGCCAGCAGCTTAGGGGACAGGAACACCGGGGAGCTGTTTTTT
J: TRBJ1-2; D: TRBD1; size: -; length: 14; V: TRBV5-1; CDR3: CASSPGQGRLGYTF; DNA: TGCGCCAGCAGCCCCGGACAGGGACGTTTGGGCTACACCTTC
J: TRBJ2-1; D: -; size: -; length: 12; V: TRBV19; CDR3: CASTENFNEQFF; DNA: TGTGCCAGTACCGAGAACTTCAATGAGCAGTTCTTC
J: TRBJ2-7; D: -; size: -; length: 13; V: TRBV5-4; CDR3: CASSYPGDGEQYF; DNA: TGTGCCAGCAGCTACCCGGGGGATGGCGAGCAGTACTTC
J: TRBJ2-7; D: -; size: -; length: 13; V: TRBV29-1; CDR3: CSVERQGNYEQYF; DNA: TGCAGCGTTGAGCGGCAGGGGAACTACGAGCAGTACTTC
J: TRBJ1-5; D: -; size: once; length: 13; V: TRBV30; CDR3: CAWSVAGIQPQHF; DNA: TGTGCCTGGAGTGTAGCAGGGATTCAGCCCCAGCATTTT
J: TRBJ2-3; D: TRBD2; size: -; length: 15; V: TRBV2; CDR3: CASSSDSGRADTQYF; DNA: TGTGCCAGCAGTAGTGATAGCGGGAGGGCAGATACGCAGTATTTT
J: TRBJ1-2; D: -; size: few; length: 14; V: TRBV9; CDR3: CASSVEEPEGGYTF; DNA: TGTGCCAGCAGCGTAGAGGAGCCCGAGGGAGGCTACACCTTC
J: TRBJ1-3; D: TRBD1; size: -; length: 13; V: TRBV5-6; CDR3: CASSNRGGNTIYF; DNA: TGTGCCAGCAGCAACAGGGGAGGAAACACCATATATTTT
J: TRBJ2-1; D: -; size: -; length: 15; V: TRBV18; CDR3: CASSPPGGSSVEQFF; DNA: TGTGCCAGCTCACCACCAGGCGGATCGTCTGTAGAGCAGTTCTTC
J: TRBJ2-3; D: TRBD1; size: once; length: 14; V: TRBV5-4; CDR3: CASSMGQGSDTQYF; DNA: TGTGCCAGCAGTATGGGACAGGGGTCAGATACGCAGTATTTT
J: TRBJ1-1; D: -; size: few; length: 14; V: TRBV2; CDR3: CASSDLVTNTEAFF; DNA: TGTGCCAGCAGTGATTTAGTCACGAACACTGAAGCTTTCTTT
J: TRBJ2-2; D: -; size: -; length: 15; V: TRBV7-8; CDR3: CASSLKQIFTGELFF; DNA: TGTGCCAGCAGCTTAAAACAGATATTCACCGGGGAGCTGTTTTTT
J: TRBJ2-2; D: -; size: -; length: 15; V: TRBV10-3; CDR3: CAISDGGRGTGELFF; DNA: TGTGCCATCAGTGATGGGGGGCGAGGGACCGGGGAGCTGTTTTTT
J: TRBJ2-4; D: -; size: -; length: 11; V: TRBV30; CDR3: CAWSQGNIQYF; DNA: TGTGCCTGGTCCCAGGGAAACATTCAGTACTTC
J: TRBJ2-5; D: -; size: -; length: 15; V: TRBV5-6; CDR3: CASSFGGTSGKTQYF; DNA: TGTGCCAGCAGCTTCGGAGGCACCTCTGGAAAGACCCAGTACTTC